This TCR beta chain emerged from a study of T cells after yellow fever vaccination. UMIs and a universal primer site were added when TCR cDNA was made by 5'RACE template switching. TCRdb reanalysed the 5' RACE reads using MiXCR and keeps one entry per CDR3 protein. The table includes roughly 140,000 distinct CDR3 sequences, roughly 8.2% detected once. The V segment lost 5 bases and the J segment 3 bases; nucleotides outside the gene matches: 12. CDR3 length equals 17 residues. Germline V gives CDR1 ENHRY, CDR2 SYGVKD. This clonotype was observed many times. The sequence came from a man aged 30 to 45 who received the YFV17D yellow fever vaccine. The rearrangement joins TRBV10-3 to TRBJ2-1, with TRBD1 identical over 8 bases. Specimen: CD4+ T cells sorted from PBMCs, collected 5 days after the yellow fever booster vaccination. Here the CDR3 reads CAISNQPGQELYNEQFF. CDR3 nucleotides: TGTGCCATCAGTAACCAACCGGGACAGGAGCTCTACAATGAGCAGTTCTTC.